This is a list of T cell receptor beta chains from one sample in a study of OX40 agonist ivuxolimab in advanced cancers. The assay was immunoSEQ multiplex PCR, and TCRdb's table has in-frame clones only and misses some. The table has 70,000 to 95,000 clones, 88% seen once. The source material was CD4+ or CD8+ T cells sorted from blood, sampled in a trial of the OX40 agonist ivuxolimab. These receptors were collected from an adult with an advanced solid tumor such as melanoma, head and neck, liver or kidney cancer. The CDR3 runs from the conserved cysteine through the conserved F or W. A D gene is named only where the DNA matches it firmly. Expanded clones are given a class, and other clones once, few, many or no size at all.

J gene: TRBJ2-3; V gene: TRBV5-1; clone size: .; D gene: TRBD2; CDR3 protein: CASFLGTSGRSDTQYF; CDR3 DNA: TGCGCCAGCTTCCTCGGGACTAGCGGGAGGTCGGATACGCAGTATTTT
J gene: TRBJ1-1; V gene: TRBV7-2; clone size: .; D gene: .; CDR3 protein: CASSPKGGATAFF; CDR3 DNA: TGTGCCAGCAGCCCAAAAGGGGGGGCGACAGCTTTCTTT
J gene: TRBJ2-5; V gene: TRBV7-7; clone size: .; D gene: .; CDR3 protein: CASSQTGTPPQYF; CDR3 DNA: TGTGCTAGCAGCCAAACCGGGACCCCGCCCCAGTACTTC
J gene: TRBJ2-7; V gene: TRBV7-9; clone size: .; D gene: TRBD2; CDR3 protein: CASSPIPTSGSYEQYF; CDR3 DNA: TGTGCCAGCAGCCCGATTCCGACTAGCGGCTCCTACGAGCAGTACTTC
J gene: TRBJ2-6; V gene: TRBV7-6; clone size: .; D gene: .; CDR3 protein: CASSSQVPEGGANVLTF; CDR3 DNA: TGTGCCAGCAGCTCCCAAGTTCCCGAGGGTGGGGCCAACGTCCTGACTTTC
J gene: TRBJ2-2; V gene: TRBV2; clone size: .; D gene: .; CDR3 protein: CASSTRVGTGELFF; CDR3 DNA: TGTGCCAGCAGTACTAGGGTTGGAACGGGGGAGCTGTTTTTT
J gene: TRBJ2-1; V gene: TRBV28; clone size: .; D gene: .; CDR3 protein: CASSLLRTEYNEQFF; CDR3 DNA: TGTGCCAGCAGTTTACTCCGGACAGAGTACAATGAGCAGTTCTTC
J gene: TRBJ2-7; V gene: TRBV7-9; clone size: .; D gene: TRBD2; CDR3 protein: CASSGTSGTYEQYF; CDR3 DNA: TGTGCCAGCAGCGGAACTAGCGGGACCTACGAGCAGTACTTC
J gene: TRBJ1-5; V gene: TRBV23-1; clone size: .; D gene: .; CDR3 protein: CASSRRNRRNQPQHF; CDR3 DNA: TGCGCCAGCAGTCGGCGGAACAGGCGTAATCAGCCCCAGCATTTT
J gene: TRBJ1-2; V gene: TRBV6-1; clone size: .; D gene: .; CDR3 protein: CASSPTVTFNYGYTF; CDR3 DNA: TGTGCCAGCAGCCCGACAGTTACTTTTAACTATGGCTACACCTTC
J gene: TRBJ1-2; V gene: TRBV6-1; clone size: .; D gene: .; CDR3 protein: CASSVTGGSGYTF; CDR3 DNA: TGTGCCAGCAGTGTTACTGGGGGGAGTGGCTACACCTTC
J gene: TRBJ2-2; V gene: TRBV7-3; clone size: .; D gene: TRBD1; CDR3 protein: CASSPGTANTGELFF; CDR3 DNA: TGTGCCAGCAGCCCCGGGACAGCGAACACCGGGGAGCTGTTTTTT
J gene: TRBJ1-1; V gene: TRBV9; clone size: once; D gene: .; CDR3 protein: CASSADRANTEAFF; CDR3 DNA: TGTGCCAGCAGCGCGGACAGAGCGAACACTGAAGCTTTCTTT
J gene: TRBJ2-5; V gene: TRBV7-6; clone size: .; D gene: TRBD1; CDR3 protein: CASSLQTGGQIYF; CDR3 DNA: TGTGCCAGCAGCTTACAAACAGGGGGCCAGATTTACTTC
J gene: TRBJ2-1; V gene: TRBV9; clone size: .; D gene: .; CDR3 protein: CASSVARGDGTNEQFF; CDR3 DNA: TGTGCCAGCAGCGTAGCTCGGGGAGATGGAACCAATGAGCAGTTCTTC
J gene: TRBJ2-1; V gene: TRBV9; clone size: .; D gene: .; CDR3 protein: CASSVGRWGVDEQFF; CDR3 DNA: TGTGCCAGCAGCGTAGGTCGGTGGGGAGTCGATGAGCAGTTCTTC
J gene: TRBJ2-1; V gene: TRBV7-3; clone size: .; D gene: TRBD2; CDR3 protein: CASSPDSGRGYEQFF; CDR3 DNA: TGTGCCAGCAGCCCCGATAGCGGGAGGGGGTATGAGCAGTTCTTC
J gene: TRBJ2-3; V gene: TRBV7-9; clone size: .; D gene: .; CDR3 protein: CASSPRGPDTQYF; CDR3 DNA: TGTGCCAGCAGCCCGCGCGGGCCAGATACGCAGTATTTT
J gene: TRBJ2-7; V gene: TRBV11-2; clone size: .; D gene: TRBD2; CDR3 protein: CASSLAGSGAGYEQYF; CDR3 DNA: TGTGCCAGCAGCTTAGCCGGGAGCGGAGCGGGGTACGAGCAGTACTTC
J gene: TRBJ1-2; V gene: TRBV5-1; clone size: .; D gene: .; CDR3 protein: CASSLDGRDTGYTF; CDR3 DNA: TGCGCCAGCAGCTTGGACGGCAGGGATACCGGCTACACCTTC
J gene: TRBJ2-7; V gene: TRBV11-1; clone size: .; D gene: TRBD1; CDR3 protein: CASSPRDSQSLEQYF; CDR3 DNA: TGTGCCAGCAGCCCCCGGGACAGCCAGTCCCTCGAGCAGTACTTC
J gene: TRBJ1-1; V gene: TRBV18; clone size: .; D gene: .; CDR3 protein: CASSPQGGTEAFF; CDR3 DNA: TGTGCCAGCTCACCCCAAGGGGGGACTGAAGCTTTCTTT
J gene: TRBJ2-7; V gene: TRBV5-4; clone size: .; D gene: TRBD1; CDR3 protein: CASSTGQGHEQYF; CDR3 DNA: TGTGCCAGCAGCACTGGACAGGGACACGAGCAGTACTTC
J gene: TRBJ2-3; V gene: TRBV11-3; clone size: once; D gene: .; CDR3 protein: CASSFNAAAGADTQYF; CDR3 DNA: TGTGCCAGCAGCTTTAACGCCGCTGCGGGCGCAGATACGCAGTATTTT
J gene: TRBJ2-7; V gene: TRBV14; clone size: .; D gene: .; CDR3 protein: CASRGFYEQYF; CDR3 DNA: TGTGCCAGCAGGGGGTTTTACGAGCAGTACTTC
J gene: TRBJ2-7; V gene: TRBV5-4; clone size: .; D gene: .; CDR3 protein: CASSLTSSAYEQYF; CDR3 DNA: TGTGCCAGCAGCTTGACTAGTTCCGCCTACGAGCAGTACTTC
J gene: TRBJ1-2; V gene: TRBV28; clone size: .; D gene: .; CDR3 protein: CASSLTGYGYTF; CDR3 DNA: TGTGCCAGCAGTCTGACCGGTTATGGCTACACCTTC
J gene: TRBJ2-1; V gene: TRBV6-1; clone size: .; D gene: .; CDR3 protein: CASSGNVARALNYNEQFF; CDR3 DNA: TGTGCCAGCAGTGGAAATGTTGCGAGGGCGCTTAATTACAATGAGCAGTTCTTC
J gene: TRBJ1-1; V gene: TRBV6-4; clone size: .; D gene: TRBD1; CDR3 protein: CASSLDRDTTEAFF; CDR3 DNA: TGTGCCAGCAGCCTAGACAGGGATACCACTGAAGCTTTCTTT
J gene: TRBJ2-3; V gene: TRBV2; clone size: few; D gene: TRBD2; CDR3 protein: CARRTSGSTDTQYF; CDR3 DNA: TGTGCCCGCCGGACTAGCGGGAGCACAGATACGCAGTATTTT
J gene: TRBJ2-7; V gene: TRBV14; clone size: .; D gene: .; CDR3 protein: CASSQRHYEQYF; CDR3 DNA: TGTGCCAGCAGCCAAAGACACTACGAGCAGTACTTC
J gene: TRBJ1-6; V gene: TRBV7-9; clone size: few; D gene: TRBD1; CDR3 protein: CASSLWGQGDNSPLHF; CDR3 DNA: TGTGCCAGCAGCTTATGGGGACAGGGGGATAATTCACCCCTCCACTTT
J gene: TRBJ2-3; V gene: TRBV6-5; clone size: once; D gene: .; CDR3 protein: CASRIGRGLTDTQYF; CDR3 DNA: TGTGCCAGCAGAATAGGTCGGGGACTCACAGATACGCAGTATTTT
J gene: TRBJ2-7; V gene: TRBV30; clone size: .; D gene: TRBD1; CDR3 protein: CAWSTGTGLEQYF; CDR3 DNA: TGTGCCTGGAGCACCGGGACAGGTCTCGAGCAGTACTTC
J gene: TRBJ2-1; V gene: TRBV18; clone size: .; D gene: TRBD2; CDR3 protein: CASSPPGSGRFLEQFF; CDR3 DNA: TGTGCCAGCTCACCCCCCGGTAGCGGGAGGTTTCTTGAGCAGTTCTTC
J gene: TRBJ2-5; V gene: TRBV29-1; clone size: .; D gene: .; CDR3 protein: CSVGGVETQYF; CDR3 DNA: TGCAGCGTTGGGGGCGTTGAGACCCAGTACTTC
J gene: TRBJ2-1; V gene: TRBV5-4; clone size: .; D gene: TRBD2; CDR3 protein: CASSLDSGASYNEQFF; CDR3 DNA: TGTGCCAGCAGCTTGGATAGCGGGGCATCCTACAATGAGCAGTTCTTC
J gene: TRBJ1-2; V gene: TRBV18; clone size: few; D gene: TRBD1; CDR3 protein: CASTPPGTGGGYGYTF; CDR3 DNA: TGTGCCAGCACCCCCCCCGGGACAGGGGGCGGGTATGGCTACACCTTC
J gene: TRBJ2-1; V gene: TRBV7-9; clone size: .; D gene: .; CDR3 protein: CASSLAESEQFF; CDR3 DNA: TGTGCCAGCAGCTTAGCGGAGTCTGAGCAGTTCTTC